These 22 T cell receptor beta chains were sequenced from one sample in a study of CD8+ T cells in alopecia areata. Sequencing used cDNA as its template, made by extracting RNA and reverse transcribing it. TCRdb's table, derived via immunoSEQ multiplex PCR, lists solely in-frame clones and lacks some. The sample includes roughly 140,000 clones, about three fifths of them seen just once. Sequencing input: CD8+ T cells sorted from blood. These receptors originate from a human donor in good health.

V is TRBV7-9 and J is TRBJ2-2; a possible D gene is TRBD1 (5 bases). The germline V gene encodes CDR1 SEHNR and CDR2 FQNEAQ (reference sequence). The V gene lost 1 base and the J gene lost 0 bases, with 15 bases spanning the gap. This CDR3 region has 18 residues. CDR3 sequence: CASSLDVGAQANTGELFF. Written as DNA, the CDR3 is TGTGCCAGCAGCTTAGACGTTGGCGCACAGGCGAACACCGGGGAGCTGTTTTTT.

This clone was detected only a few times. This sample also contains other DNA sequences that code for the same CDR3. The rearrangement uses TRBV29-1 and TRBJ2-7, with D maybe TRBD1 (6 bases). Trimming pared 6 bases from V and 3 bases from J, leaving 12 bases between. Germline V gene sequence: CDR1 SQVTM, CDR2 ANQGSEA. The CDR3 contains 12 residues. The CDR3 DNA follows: TGCAGCGTGAGGGAACAGGGCTACGAGCAGTACTTC. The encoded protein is CSVREQGYEQYF.

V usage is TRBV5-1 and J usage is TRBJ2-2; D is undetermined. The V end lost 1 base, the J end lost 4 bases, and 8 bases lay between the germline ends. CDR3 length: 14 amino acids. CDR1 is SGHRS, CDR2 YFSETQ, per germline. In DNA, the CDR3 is TGCGCCAGCAGCTTGTTCAGAGGCACCGGGGAGCTGTTTTTT. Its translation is CASSLFRGTGELFF.

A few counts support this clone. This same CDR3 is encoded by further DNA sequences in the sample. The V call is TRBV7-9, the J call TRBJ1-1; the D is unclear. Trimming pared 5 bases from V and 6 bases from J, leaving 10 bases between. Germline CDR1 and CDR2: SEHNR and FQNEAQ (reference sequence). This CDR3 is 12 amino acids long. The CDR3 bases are TGTGCCAGCAGCCTAGGTGTGGCTGAAGCTTTCTTT. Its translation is CASSLGVAEAFF.

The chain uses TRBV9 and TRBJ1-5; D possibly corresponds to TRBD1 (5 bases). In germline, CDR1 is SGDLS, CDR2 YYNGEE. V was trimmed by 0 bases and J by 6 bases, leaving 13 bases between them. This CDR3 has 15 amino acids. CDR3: CASSVEGGVGQPQHF. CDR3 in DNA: TGTGCCAGCAGCGTAGAGGGAGGGGTTGGTCAGCCCCAGCATTTT. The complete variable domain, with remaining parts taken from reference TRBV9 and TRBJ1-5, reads DSGVTQTPKHLITATGQRVTLRCSPRSGDLSVYWYQQSLDQGLQFLIQYYNGEERAKGNILERFSAQQFPDLHSELNLSSLELGDSALYFCASSVEGGVGQPQHFGDGTRLSIL.

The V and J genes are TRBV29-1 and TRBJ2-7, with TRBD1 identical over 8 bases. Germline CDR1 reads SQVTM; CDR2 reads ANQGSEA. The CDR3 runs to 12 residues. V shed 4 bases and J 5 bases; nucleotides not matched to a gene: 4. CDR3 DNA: TGCAGCGTTGGGACAGGGTGGAACGAGCAGTACTTC. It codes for CSVGTGWNEQYF.

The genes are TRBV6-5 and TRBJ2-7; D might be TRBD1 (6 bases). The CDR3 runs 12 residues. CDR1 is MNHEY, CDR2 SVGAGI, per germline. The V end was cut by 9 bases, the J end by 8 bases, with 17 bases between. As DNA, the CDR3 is TGTGCCAGTCAGACAGGAGGATGGAAGCAGTACTTC. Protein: CASQTGGWKQYF.

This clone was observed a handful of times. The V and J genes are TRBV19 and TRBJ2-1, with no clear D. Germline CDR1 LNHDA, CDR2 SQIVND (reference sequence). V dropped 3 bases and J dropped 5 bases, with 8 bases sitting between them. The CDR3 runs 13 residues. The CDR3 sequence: CASSISVHNEQFF. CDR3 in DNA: TGTGCCAGTAGTATCAGCGTTCACAATGAGCAGTTCTTC.

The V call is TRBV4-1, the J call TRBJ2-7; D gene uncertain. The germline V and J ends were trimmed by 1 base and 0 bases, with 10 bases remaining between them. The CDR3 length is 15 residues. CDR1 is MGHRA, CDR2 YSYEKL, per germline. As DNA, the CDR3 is TGCGCCAGCAGCCAAGTACTTTCAGCCTCCTACGAGCAGTACTTC. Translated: CASSQVLSASYEQYF.

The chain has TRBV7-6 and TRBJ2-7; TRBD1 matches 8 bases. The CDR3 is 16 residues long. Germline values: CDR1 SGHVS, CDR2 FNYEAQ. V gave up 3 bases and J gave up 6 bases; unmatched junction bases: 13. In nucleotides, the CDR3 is TGTGCCAGCAGCTTGGGGACAGGACCCCTCTATGGCGAGCAGTACTTC. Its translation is CASSLGTGPLYGEQYF.

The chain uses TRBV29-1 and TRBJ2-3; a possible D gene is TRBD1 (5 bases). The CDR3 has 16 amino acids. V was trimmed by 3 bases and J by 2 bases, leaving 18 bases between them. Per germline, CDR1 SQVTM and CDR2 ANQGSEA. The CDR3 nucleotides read TGCAGCGTTGATTGGTTGAGCGACAGCTTCACAGATACGCAGTATTTT. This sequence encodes CSVDWLSDSFTDTQYF.

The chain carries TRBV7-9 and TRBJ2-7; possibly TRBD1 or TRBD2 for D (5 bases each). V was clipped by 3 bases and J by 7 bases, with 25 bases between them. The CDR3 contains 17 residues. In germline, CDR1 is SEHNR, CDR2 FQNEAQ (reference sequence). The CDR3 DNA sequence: TGTGCCAGCAGCTTTAAAAGGCCAGGGAGTTCCCTGAGGGAGCAGTACTTC. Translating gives CASSFKRPGSSLREQYF.

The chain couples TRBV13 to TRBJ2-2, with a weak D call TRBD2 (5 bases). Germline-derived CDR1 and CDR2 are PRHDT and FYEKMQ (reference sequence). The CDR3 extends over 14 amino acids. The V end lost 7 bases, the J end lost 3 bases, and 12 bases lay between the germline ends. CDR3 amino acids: CASKFLGDTGELFF. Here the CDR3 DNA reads TGTGCCAGCAAATTCCTCGGGGACACCGGGGAGCTGTTTTTT.

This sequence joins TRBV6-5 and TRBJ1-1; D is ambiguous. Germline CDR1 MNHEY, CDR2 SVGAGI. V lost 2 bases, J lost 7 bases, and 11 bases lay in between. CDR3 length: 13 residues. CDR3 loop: CASSYPGGYEAFF. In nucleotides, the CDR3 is TGTGCCAGCAGTTACCCGGGTGGGTATGAAGCTTTCTTT.

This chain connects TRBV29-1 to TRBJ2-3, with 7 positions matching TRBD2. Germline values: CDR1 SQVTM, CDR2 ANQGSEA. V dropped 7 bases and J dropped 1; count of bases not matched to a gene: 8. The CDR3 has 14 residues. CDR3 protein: CSGGEGGGTDTQYF. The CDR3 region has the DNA TGCAGCGGGGGGGAGGGAGGCGGCACAGATACGCAGTATTTT.

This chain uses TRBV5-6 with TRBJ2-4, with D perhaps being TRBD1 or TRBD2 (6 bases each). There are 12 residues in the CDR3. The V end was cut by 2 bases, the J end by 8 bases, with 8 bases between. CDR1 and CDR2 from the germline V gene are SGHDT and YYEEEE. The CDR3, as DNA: TGTGCCAGCAGCTTAGGGGGGCACATTCAGTACTTC. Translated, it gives CASSLGGHIQYF.

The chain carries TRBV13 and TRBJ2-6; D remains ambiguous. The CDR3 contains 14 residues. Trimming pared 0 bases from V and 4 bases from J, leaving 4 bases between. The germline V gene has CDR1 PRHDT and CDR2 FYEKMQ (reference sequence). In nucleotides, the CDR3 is TGTGCCAGCAGCTTAGGGCAGGGGGCCAACGTCCTGACTTTC. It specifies CASSLGQGANVLTF. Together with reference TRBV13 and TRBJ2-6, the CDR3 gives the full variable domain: AAGVIQSPRHLIKEKRETATLKCYPIPRHDTVYWYQQGPGQDPQFLISFYEKMQSDKGSIPDRFSAQQFSDYHSELNMSSLELGDSALYFCASSLGQGANVLTFGAGSRLTVL.

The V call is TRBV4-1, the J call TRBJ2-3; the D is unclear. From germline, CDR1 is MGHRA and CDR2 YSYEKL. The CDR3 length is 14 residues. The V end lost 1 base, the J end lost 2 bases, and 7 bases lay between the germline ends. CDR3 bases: TGCGCCAGCAGCCAAGGTATAGACACAGATACGCAGTATTTT. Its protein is CASSQGIDTDTQYF.

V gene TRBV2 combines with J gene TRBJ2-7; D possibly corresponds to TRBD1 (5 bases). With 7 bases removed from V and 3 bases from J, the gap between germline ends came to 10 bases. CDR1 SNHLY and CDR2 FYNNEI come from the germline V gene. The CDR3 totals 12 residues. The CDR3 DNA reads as TGTGCCAGCACCCCAGGGCGCTACGAGCAGTACTTC. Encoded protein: CASTPGRYEQYF.

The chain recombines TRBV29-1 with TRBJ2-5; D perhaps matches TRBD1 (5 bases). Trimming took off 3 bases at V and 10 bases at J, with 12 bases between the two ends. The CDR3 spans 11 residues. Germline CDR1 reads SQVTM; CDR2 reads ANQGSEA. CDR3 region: CSVEAPRGQYF. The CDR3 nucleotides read TGCAGCGTTGAGGCTCCAAGGGGCCAGTACTTC.

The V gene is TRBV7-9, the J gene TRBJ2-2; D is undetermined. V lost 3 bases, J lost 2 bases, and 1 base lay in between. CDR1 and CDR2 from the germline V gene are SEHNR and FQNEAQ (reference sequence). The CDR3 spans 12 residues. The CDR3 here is CASSFNTGELFF. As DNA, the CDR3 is TGTGCCAGCAGCTTCAACACCGGGGAGCTGTTTTTT.

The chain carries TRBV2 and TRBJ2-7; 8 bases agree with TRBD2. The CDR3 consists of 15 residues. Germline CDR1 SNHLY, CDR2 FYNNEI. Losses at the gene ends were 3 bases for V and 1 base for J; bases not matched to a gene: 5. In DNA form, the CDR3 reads TGTGCCAGCAGTGAGGGGACTAGTCAGTCCTACGAGCAGTACTTC. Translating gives CASSEGTSQSYEQYF.